This is a list of T cell receptor beta chains from one sample in a study of blood T cells in healthy people across ages. MiXCR, applied by TCRdb to the 5' RACE reads, yields one record per CDR3 protein. The sample has fewer than 2,000,000 distinct CDR3 sequences, roughly 43% seen once; the top ten hold roughly 23%. Sample: blood. These TCRs come from a human donor in good health. Each CDR3 is given with its conserved first and last residue. The D gene is left open where the match is weak. For some rows the clone size is stated as once, few or many, or as a class when expanded; others skip it.

V	J	D	length	size	DNA	CDR3
TRBV5-6	TRBJ2-3	-	14	-	TGTGCCAGCAGCTTGATTCTAGCCCGAACCCTGCAGTATTTT	CASSLILARTLQYF
TRBV7-2	TRBJ2-5	-	18	few	TGTGCCAGCAGCTTCCCCGCTGAGGGACTGCTATGGGTGGAGACCCAGTACTTC	CASSFPAEGLLWVETQYF
TRBV9	TRBJ1-2	-	16	few	TGTGCCAGCAGCGTTGGCAGGACGTCGGCTAACTATGGCTACACCTTC	CASSVGRTSANYGYTF
TRBV6-2/TRBV6-3	TRBJ2-7	-	14	-	TGTGCCAGCAGTTACTCTAAGGGACTCGGAGAGCAGTACTTC	CASSYSKGLGEQYF
TRBV10-3	TRBJ1-1	-	12	-	TGTGCCACCGGACTAGCCGGGACTGAAGCTTTCTTT	CATGLAGTEAFF
TRBV20-1	TRBJ2-7	-	15	once	TGCAGTGCTACCGACCCGGGTTTCTCGAGTTACGAGCAGTACTTC	CSATDPGFSSYEQYF
TRBV7-3	TRBJ2-1	-	17	-	TGTGCCAGCAGCCCCCAGGGACACCTCAGCTCCTACAATGAGCAGTTCTTC	CASSPQGHLSSYNEQFF
TRBV2	TRBJ2-3	-	12	few	TGTGCCAGCAGCGGGGAAGCAGATACGCAGTATTTT	CASSGEADTQYF
TRBV29-1	TRBJ2-3	-	14	few	TGCAGCGTTGACAGGGGGGCCCGCACAGATACGCAGTATTTT	CSVDRGARTDTQYF
TRBV28	TRBJ2-7	-	14	many	TGTGCCAGCAGTTCCCGCGACCTAAGCTACGAGCAGTACTTC	CASSSRDLSYEQYF
TRBV4-1	TRBJ1-5	-	14	-	TGCGCCAGCAGCCAAGGGAAGGAGGATCAGCCCCAGCATTTT	CASSQGKEDQPQHF
TRBV4-1	TRBJ1-2	-	16	-	TGCGCCAGCAGCCAAGAAGGGGGGACAAGATTCTATGGCTACACCTTC	CASSQEGGTRFYGYTF
TRBV12-3/TRBV12-4	TRBJ2-1	-	12	-	TGTGCCAGCAGTTTCTCGCGAGGGAAGCAGTTCTTC	CASSFSRGKQFF
TRBV3-1	TRBJ1-1	TRBD1	16	-	TGTGCCAGCAGCCAAGGGGACAGGGGGAGGCAAGCTGAAGCTTTCTTT	CASSQGDRGRQAEAFF
TRBV6-5	TRBJ1-1	TRBD1	13	few	TGTGCCAGACGAGACAGGGTAAGGACTGAAGCTTTCTTT	CARRDRVRTEAFF
TRBV4-2	TRBJ1-2	-	14	-	TGTGCCAGCAGCCCCTTAGGGGCCTTCTATGGCTACACCTTC	CASSPLGAFYGYTF
TRBV29-1	TRBJ1-5	TRBD1	14	-	TGCAGCGTGCGGACAGGCCTAAGCAATCAGCCCCAGCATTTT	CSVRTGLSNQPQHF
TRBV4-1	TRBJ1-1	TRBD1	15	-	TGCGCCAGCAGCTTTGGACAGGCTCTGGACACTGAAGCTTTCTTT	CASSFGQALDTEAFF
TRBV20-1	TRBJ1-6	-	14	-	TGCAGTGCTAGTAAGGAGACGGAGAATTCACCCCTCCACTTT	CSASKETENSPLHF
TRBV15	TRBJ1-6	-	12	-	TGTGCCACCTCAAGCGGCGTTTCACCCCTCCACTTT	CATSSGVSPLHF
TRBV7-8	TRBJ2-1	TRBD1	14	-	TGTGCCAGCAGCTTTTCGGACAGGGTAAATGAGCAGTTCTTC	CASSFSDRVNEQFF
TRBV5-6	TRBJ1-1	-	12	-	TGTGCCAGCAGCTTGGGTGACATGCGAGCTTTCTTT	CASSLGDMRAFF
TRBV4-2	TRBJ2-7	TRBD1	15	many	TGTGCCAGCAGCTTGGAAGGACAGGGGGTCTACGAGCAGTACTTC	CASSLEGQGVYEQYF
TRBV4-3	TRBJ2-5	-	13	-	TGCGCCAGCAGCCAAGCTAGGGGACCTGAGCAGTACTTC	CASSQARGPEQYF
TRBV15	TRBJ2-7	-	12	-	TGTGCCACCAGCACAGGGGCCTACGAGCAGTACTTC	CATSTGAYEQYF
TRBV24-1	TRBJ2-1	TRBD2	17	-	TGTGCCACCAGTGATTTGCGGACTAGCGGGGCAGACAATGAGCAGTTCTTC	CATSDLRTSGADNEQFF
TRBV20-1	TRBJ2-7	-	12	-	TGCAGCGGCACAGACCATAACTACGAGCAGTACTTC	CSGTDHNYEQYF
TRBV7-2	TRBJ1-6	-	14	once	TGTGCCAGCACCCCTAATTTTAGAAATTCACCCCTCCACTTT	CASTPNFRNSPLHF
TRBV10-3	TRBJ2-7	-	15	-	TGTGCCATCAGTGACTCAACAGGACCTCCCTACGAGCAGTACTTC	CAISDSTGPPYEQYF